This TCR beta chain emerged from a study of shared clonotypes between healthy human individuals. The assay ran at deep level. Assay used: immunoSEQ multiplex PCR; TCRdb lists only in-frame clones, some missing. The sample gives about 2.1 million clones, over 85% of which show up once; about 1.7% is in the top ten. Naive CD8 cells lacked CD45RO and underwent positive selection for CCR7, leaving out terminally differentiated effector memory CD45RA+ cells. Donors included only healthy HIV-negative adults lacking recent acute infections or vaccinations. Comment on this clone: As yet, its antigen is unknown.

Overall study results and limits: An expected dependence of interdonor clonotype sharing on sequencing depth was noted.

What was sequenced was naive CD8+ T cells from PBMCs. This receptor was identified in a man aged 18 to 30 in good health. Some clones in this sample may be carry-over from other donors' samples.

The CDR3 DNA reads TGTGCCAGCAGCGTAGTTGGGGGTGGGTCGGGAGGCACAGATACGCAGTATTTT. Translation: CASSVVGGGSGGTDTQYF. V is TRBV9 and J is TRBJ2-3; D is perhaps TRBD2 (6 bases). The CDR3 extends over 18 amino acids. Germline CDR1 is SGDLS and CDR2 is YYNGEE. V lost 0 bases and J 1 base, leaving 18 bases between the germline ends.